This T cell receptor (beta chain) was sequenced in a study of T-cell memory formation after mild COVID-19. This CDR3 comprises 14 residues. Germline V gene lookup returns CDR1 MNHEY and CDR2 SVGAGI. The V and J ends lost 5 bases and 7 bases respectively, with 12 bases between them. TCRdb fed the 5' RACE reads into MiXCR, producing one record per CDR3 protein. Among about 210,000 distinct CDR3 sequences listed, approximately 30% were seen once. This TCR was sampled from an adult woman who had mild COVID-19 (a few samples of this study predate the infection). Cell type and time point are not known. Sequencing input: PBMCs or a T cell subset sorted from them (not recorded which). The genes are TRBV6-5 and TRBJ1-6, with D uncertain. CDR3 sequence reads: CASSEGLQNSPLHF. In nucleotides, the CDR3 is TGTGCCAGCAGTGAAGGACTCCAGAATTCACCCCTCCACTTT.